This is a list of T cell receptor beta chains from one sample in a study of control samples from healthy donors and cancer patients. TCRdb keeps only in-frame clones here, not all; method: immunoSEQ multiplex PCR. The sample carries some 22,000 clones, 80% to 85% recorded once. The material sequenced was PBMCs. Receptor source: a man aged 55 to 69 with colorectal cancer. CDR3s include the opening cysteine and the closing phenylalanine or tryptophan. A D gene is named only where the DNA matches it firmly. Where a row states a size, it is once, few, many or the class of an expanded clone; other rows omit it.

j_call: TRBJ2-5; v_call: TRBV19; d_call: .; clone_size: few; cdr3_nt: TGTGCCAGTAGTATCTCTCAGGTCCAAGAGACCCAGTACTTC; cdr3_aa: CASSISQVQETQYF
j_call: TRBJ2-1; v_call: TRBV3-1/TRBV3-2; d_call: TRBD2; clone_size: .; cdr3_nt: TGTGCCAGCAGCCGCGGGGGACTGCTCCCAAATGAGCAGTTCTTC; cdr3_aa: CASSRGGLLPNEQFF
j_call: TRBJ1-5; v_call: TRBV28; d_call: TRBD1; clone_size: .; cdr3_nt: TGTGCCAGCAGTCCCAGACAGGGGGACAATCAGCCCCAGCATTTT; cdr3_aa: CASSPRQGDNQPQHF
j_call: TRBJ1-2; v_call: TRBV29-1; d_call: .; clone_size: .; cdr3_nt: TGCAGCGTTGAGTTCGGCAACTATGGCTACACCTTC; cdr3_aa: CSVEFGNYGYTF
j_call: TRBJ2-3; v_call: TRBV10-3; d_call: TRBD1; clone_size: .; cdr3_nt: TGTGCCACCCGACAGGGGCCAGATACGCAGTATTTT; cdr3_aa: CATRQGPDTQYF
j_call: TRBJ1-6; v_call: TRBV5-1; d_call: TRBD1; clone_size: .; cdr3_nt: TGCGCCAGCAACACCGGGACAGATAATTCACCCCTCCACTTT; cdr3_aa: CASNTGTDNSPLHF
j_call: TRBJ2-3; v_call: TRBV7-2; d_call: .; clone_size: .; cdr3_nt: TGTGCCAGCAGCTTAGTCTCTAGTCACACAGATACGCAGTATTTT; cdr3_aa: CASSLVSSHTDTQYF
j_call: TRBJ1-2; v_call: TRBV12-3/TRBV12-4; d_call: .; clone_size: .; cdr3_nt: TGTGCCAGCAGTTTAGAAGGGTACTATGGCTACACCTTC; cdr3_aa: CASSLEGYYGYTF
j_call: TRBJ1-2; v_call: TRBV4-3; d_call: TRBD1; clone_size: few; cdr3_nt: TGCGCCAGCAGCCTAAGAGCAGGGGGGACGAACTATGGCTACACCTTC; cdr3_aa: CASSLRAGGTNYGYTF
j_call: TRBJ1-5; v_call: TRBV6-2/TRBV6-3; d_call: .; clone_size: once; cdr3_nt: TGTGCCAGCAGTTCCCCAGGTCAGCCCCAGCATTTT; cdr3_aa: CASSSPGQPQHF
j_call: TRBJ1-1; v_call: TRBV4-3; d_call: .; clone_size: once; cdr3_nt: TGCGCCAGCAGCCAAGATATGGGGGTGGCAGCTTTCTTT; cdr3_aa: CASSQDMGVAAFF
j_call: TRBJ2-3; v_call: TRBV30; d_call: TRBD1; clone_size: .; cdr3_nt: TGTGCCTGGAGTCGAGGGGGCCCTAGCACAGATACGCAGTATTTT; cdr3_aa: CAWSRGGPSTDTQYF
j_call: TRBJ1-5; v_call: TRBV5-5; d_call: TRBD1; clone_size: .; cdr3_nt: TGTGCCAGCAGCTTGGACGGACAGGCTAATCAGCCCCAGCATTTT; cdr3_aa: CASSLDGQANQPQHF
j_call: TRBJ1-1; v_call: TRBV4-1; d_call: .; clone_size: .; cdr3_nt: TGCGCCAGCAGCCTGCGGGGCCTCCCCGAGGCTTTCTTT; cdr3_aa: CASSLRGLPEAFF
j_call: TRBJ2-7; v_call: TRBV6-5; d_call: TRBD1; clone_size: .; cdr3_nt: TGTGCCAGCACAGGACAGGGATCAACCTACGAGCAGTACTTC; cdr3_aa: CASTGQGSTYEQYF
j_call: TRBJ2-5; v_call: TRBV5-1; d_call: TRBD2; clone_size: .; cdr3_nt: TGCGCCAGCAGCTACTACAGCGGGGGGCAAGAGACCCAGTACTTC; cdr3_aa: CASSYYSGGQETQYF
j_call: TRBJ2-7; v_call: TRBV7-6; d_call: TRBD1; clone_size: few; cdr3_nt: TGTGCCAGCAGCCAACGACAGGGAGCCTACGAGCAGTACTTC; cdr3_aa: CASSQRQGAYEQYF
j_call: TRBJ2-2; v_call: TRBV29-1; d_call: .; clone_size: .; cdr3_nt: TGCAGCGTTCCTCGGAGCGCGAACACCGGGGAGCTGTTTTTT; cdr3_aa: CSVPRSANTGELFF
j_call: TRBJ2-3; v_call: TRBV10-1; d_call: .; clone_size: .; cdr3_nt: TGCGCCAGCAGTGGCCGGGACAACCCTAGCACAGATACGCAGTATTTT; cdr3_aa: CASSGRDNPSTDTQYF
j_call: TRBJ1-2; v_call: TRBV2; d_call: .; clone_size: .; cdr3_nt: TGTGCCAGCAGTGAAGAGACGGGAGATGGCTACACCTTC; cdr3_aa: CASSEETGDGYTF
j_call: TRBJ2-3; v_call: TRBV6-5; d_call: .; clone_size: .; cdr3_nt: TGTGCCAGCAGTTACGAGCGATGGGGCACAGATACGCAGTATTTT; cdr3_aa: CASSYERWGTDTQYF
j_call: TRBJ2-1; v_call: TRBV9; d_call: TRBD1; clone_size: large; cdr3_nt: TGTGCCAGCAGCGTAAAAGGACAGGGGGGCAATGAGCAGTTCTTC; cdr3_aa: CASSVKGQGGNEQFF
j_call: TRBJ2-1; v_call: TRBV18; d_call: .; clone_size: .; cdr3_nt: TGTGCCAGCTCACCCAGGGAGAAGGATTTGAATGAGCAGTTCTTC; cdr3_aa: CASSPREKDLNEQFF
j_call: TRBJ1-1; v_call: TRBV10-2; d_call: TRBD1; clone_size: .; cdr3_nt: TGCGCCAGCAGTGGACAGGGAAGGGGACGAACTGAAGCTTTCTTT; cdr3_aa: CASSGQGRGRTEAFF
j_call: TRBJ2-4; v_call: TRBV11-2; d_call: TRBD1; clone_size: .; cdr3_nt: TGTGCCAGCAGCGCCCGGACAGGAGACGGATACATTCAGTACTTC; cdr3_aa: CASSARTGDGYIQYF
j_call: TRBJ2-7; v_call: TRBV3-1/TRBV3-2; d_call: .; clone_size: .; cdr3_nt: TGTGCCAGCAGCCGCGAGGGTTACGAGCAGTACTTC; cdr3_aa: CASSREGYEQYF
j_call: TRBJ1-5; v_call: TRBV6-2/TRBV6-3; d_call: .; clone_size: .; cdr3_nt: TGTGCCAGCAGTTGGGGGGCGAACAATCAGCCCCAGCATTTT; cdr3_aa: CASSWGANNQPQHF
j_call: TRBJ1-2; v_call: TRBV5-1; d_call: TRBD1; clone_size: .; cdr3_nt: TGCGCCAGCAGCTTGGCGTCTCAGGGGGCGAACTATGGCTACACCTTC; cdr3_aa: CASSLASQGANYGYTF
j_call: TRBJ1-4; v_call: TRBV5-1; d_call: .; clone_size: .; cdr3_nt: TGCGCCAGCAGCTTACAGGGAACAACTAATGAAAAACTGTTTTTT; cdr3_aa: CASSLQGTTNEKLFF
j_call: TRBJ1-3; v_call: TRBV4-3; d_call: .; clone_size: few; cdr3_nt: TGCGCCAGCAGCCAAGACGGATTGCCTGGAAACACCATATATTTT; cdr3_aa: CASSQDGLPGNTIYF
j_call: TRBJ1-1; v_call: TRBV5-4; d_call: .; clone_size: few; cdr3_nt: TGTGCCAGCAGCTTGGGGCAGAGAGCTTTCTTT; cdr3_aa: CASSLGQRAFF
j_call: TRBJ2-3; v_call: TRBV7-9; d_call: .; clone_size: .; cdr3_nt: TGTGCCAGCAGACCGCGGGGTTTTACAGATACGCAGTATTTT; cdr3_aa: CASRPRGFTDTQYF
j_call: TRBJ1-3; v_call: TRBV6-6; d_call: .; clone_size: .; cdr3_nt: TGTGCCAGCAGTTACTCGCCGGGAGGGTCTGGAAACACCATATATTTT; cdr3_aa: CASSYSPGGSGNTIYF
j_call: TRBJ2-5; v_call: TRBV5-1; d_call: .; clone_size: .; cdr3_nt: TGCGCCAGCGGGTTGACCGGGGGGCCCCAAGAGACCCAGTACTTC; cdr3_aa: CASGLTGGPQETQYF
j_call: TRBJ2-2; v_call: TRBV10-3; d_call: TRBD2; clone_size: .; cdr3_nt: TGTGCCATCAGTGAGTCCGGGCTAGCGGGGTCTAGGAACACCGGGGAGCTGTTTTTT; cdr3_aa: CAISESGLAGSRNTGELFF
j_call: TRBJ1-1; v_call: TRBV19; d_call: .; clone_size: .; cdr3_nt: TGTGCCAGTAGTGTGTTTTTGAACACTGAAGCTTTCTTT; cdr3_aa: CASSVFLNTEAFF
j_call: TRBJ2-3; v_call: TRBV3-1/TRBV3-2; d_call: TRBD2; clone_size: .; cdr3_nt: TGTGCCAGCAGCCTTCTAGCGGGGCACACAGATACGCAGTATTTT; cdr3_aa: CASSLLAGHTDTQYF
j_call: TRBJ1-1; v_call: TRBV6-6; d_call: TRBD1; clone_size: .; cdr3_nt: TGTGCCAGCAGTATCCGGACAGGGGGCGGGTACACTGAAGCTTTCTTT; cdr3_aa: CASSIRTGGGYTEAFF
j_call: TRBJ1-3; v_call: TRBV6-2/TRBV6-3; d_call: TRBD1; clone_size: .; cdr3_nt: TGTGCCAGCCGTTACCACCGGGACAGCACGATCTCTGGAAACACCATATATTTT; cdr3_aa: CASRYHRDSTISGNTIYF
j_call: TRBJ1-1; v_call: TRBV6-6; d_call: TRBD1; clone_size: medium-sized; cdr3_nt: TGTGCCAGCAGTCGGGACAGTACTCCGAACACTGAAGCTTTCTTT; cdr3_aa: CASSRDSTPNTEAFF
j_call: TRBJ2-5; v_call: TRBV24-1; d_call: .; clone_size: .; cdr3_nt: TGTGCCACCAGTGGGGAGGTGACAGGGTGGGGTGAGACCCAGTACTTC; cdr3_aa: CATSGEVTGWGETQYF
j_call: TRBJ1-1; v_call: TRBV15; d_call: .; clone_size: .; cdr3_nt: TGTGCCACCAGCAGAGATAACCCTGAAGCTTTCTTT; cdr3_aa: CATSRDNPEAFF
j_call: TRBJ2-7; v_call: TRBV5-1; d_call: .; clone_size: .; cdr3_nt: TGCGCCAGCAGCCAGGACAGTTTTATTTCCTACGAGCAGTACTTC; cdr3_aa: CASSQDSFISYEQYF
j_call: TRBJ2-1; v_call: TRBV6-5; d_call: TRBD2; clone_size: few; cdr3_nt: TGTGCCAGCGGCCTACAACTAGCGGGGTACAATGAGCAGTTCTTC; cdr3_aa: CASGLQLAGYNEQFF
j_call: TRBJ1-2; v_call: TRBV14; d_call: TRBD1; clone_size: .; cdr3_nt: TGTGCCAGCAGCCCACTAGGACAGGGGTACTATGGCTACACCTTC; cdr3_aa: CASSPLGQGYYGYTF
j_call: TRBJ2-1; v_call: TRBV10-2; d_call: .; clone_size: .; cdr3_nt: TGCGCCAGCAGTTCCTTCGGGGGGCGAGTGATCTTC; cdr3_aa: CASSSFGGRVIF
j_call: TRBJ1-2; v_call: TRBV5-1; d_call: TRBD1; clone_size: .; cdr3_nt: TGCGCCAGCAGCTCCTCCACAGGGGCGTATGGCTACACCTTC; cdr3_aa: CASSSSTGAYGYTF
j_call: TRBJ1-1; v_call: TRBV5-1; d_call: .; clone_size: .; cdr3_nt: TGCGCCAGCAGCTTGGCGGGGGTCTCTGAAGCTTTCTTT; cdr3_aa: CASSLAGVSEAFF
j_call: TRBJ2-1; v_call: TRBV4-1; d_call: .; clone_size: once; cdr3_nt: TGCGCCAGCAGCCAAGACGGGGGATCCTACAATGAGCAGTTCTTC; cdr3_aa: CASSQDGGSYNEQFF
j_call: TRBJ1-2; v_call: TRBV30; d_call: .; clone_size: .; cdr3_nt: TGTGCCTGCGTACAGGGAGTAAGCTATGGCTACACCTTC; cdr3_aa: CACVQGVSYGYTF
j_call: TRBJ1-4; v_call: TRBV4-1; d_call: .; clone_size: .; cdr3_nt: TGCGCCAGCAGCCAAAGAGGACCTTTTACTAATGAAAAACTGTTTTTT; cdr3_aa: CASSQRGPFTNEKLFF
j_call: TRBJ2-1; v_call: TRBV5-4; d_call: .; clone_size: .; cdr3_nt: TGTGCCAGCAGCCTACGTGGCGAAAGGCAGTTCTTC; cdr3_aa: CASSLRGERQFF
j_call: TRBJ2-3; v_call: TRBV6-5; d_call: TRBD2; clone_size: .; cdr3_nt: TGTGCCAGCGAATCGCGGGGGGGCCCCCCAGATACGCAGTATTTT; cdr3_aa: CASESRGGPPDTQYF
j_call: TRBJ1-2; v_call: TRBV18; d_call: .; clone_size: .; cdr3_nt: TGTGCCAGCTCACCGGACGCATACTATGGCTACACCTTC; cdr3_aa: CASSPDAYYGYTF
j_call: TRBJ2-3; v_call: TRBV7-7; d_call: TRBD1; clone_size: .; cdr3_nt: TGTGCCAGCAGCCCAACAGGGGCCAGCACAGATACGCAGTATTTT; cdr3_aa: CASSPTGASTDTQYF
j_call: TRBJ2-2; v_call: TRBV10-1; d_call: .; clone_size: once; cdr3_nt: TGCGCCAGCAGTGAGTCCAGGGGCCCCGGGGAGCTGTTTTTT; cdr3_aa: CASSESRGPGELFF
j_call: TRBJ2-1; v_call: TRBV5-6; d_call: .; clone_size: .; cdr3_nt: TGTGCCAGCAGCTCCTTTGGGGGAGAGCAGTTCTTC; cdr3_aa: CASSSFGGEQFF
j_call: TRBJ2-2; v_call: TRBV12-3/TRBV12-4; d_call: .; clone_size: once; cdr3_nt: TGTGCCAGCGAACAGGCTAATACCGGGGAGCTGTTTTTT; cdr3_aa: CASEQANTGELFF
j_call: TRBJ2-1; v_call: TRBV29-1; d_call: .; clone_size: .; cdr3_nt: TGCAGCGTTGAACCCTCTAGGCAGACAACCTACAATGAGCAGTTCTTC; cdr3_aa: CSVEPSRQTTYNEQFF
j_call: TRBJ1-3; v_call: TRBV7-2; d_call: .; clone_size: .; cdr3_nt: TGTGCCAGCAGCGTCGGGGCCTCTGGAAACACCATATATTTT; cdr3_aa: CASSVGASGNTIYF